This entry describes one T cell receptor beta chain. The antigen is undetermined. Repertoires were generated with immunoSEQ multiplex PCR, while TCRdb's copy carries only in-frame clones and drops some. The profile shows roughly 35,000 clones, about 93% of them singletons. Adolescents were screened for latent TB by skin test and IGRA. The record originates from a study of T cells in tuberculosis. In the study overall: In South Africa, adults with active tuberculosis were compared with IGRA-negative and latently infected IGRA-positive adolescents. Study results and limitations: Selection depended on which cryopreserved specimens were available.

Sequenced: PBMCs. This clonotype was obtained from a donor aged 10 to 29 with latent tuberculosis or without tuberculosis infection.

The chain's CDR3 is CASSYGSGVTDTQYF. CDR3 sequence (DNA): TGTGCCAGCAGTTACGGTTCAGGGGTCACAGATACGCAGTATTTT. The V call is TRBV6-5, the J call TRBJ2-3, with D perhaps TRBD1 (6 bases). CDR1 MNHEY and CDR2 SVGAGI come from the germline V gene. CDR3 size: 15 residues. V was pared by 2 bases and J by 2 bases, with 11 bases between.